The present T cell receptor beta chain was sequenced within a study of neoadjuvant anti-PD-1 for oral cavity cancer. The protocol was immunoSEQ multiplex PCR, while the TCRdb copy is restricted to in-frame clones and leaves out a portion. The sample records 50,000 to 65,000 clones, roughly 84% being singletons. This CDR3 comprises 16 residues. The junction had 8 bases not matched to a gene; V was cut back by 1 base and J by 6 bases. In germline, CDR1 is SGHVS, CDR2 FQNEAQ. The rearrangement joins TRBV7-8 to TRBJ2-2; 7 bases align to TRBD1. The sequence came from a person aged 40-85 years with oral cavity squamous cell carcinoma. The sequenced sample was PBMCs, obtained before nivolumab (anti-PD-1) treatment. CDR3 sequence: CASSLVATGAAGELFF. CDR3 bases: TGTGCCAGCAGCTTAGTCGCCACAGGGGCAGCCGGGGAGCTGTTTTTT.